Listed below are T cell receptor beta chains from one sample, sequenced in a study of prognosis after radiotherapy for stage I lung cancer. TCRdb passed the multiplex PCR reads through MiXCR, listing each CDR3 protein once. The sample carries about 14,000 distinct CDR3 sequences, 31% recorded once. The sample here was PBMCs, taken before or after stereotactic body radiation therapy (not recorded which). All receptors come from a donor aged 50 or older with non-small cell lung cancer. The CDR3 runs from the conserved cysteine through the conserved F or W. A D gene is named only where the DNA matches it firmly. A row's size may be missing; if present it is once, few, many or a size class.

abundance	d_gene	v_gene	j_gene	CDR3nt	CDR3aa
many	-	TRBV2	TRBJ2-1	TGTGCCAGCAGCCAGGGGAATGGATACAATGAGCAGTTCTTC	CASSQGNGYNEQFF
many	TRBD1	TRBV28	TRBJ1-2	TGTGCCAGCAGTCCACCGGGACAGGGACATGGCTACACCTTC	CASSPPGQGHGYTF
many	-	TRBV12-3/TRBV12-4	TRBJ2-3	TGTGCCAGCAGTTTTGCAGCTGGGTGGACAGATACGCAGTATTTT	CASSFAAGWTDTQYF
-	-	TRBV19	TRBJ2-7	TGTGCCAGTAGTCGCTGGGGAAGGGCGGGCGAGCAGTACTTC	CASSRWGRAGEQYF
few	-	TRBV5-4	TRBJ2-7	TGTGCCAGCAGCACCTCTGGAGGGAGGAGCTACGAGCAGTACTTC	CASSTSGGRSYEQYF
once	-	TRBV30	TRBJ1-5	TGTGCCTGGGCGTACGGGAATGCTGGGCACCAGCATTTT	CAWAYGNAGHQHF
many	-	TRBV7-9	TRBJ1-4	TGTGCCAGCAGCCTAGAAGGGTCTACTAATGAAAAACTGTTTTTT	CASSLEGSTNEKLFF
many	TRBD2	TRBV4-2	TRBJ2-7	TGTGCCAGCAGCCAAGAATTGGCTAGCGGGAACAACGAGCAGTACTTC	CASSQELASGNNEQYF
many	TRBD1	TRBV6-1	TRBJ1-1	TGTGCCAGCAGTGACCGCCACTCCGCAGGGGGTACTGAAGCTTTCTTT	CASSDRHSAGGTEAFF
medium-sized	TRBD2	TRBV28	TRBJ2-7	TGTGCCAGCAGTTTAGCGGGAGGGGGAGACTACGAGCAGTACTTC	CASSLAGGGDYEQYF
many	-	TRBV29-1	TRBJ1-5	TGCAGCGTGCTAGGGGCCGTCAATCAGCCCCAGCATTTT	CSVLGAVNQPQHF
many	-	TRBV29-1	TRBJ1-3	TGCAGCGTTGGCCCAGGACAGTTTAAGGGCACCATATATTTT	CSVGPGQFKGTIYF
-	TRBD1	TRBV7-3	TRBJ2-2	TGTGCCAGCAGCCCGGATCACAGGGGCACCGTTGAGCTGTTTTTT	CASSPDHRGTVELFF
many	TRBD1	TRBV19	TRBJ2-3	TGTGCCACAGATGACAGGGGTCTCACAGATACGCAGTATTTT	CATDDRGLTDTQYF
-	-	TRBV11-3	TRBJ2-3	TGTGCCAGCAGCTCCGGAGGGATGGATATGCAGTATTTT	CASSSGGMDMQYF
-	TRBD2	TRBV24-1	TRBJ2-1	TGTGACCCCCCTAGCGGGAGTATATGTGGTGAGCAGTTCTTC	CDPPSGSICGEQFF
medium-sized	TRBD1	TRBV28	TRBJ1-6	TGTGCCAGCAGGTCCCAAGGCCGACAGGGGGCCGATTCACCCCTCCACTTT	CASRSQGRQGADSPLHF
many	TRBD1	TRBV20-1	TRBJ2-1	TGCAGTGCTAAGACAGGGGCCCCGAGGGAATACAATGAGCAGTTCTTC	CSAKTGAPREYNEQFF
-	-	TRBV6-1	TRBJ2-5	TGTGCCAGCAGCCTAGATATGAGTCGGGGGACCCAGTACTTC	CASSLDMSRGTQYF
-	-	TRBV20-1	TRBJ2-7	TGCAGTGCTAGTATCCGGAGGGTCCTTCCAGGAGAGAAGTACTTC	CSASIRRVLPGEKYF
many	TRBD2	TRBV9	TRBJ2-7	TGTGCCAGCAGCCAAGGGCCTAGCGGGGCAGTCTACGAGCAGTACTTC	CASSQGPSGAVYEQYF
many	-	TRBV5-8	TRBJ2-5	TGTGCCAGCAGCTTCCCCCAAGGCCAAGAGACCCAGTACTTC	CASSFPQGQETQYF
medium-sized	TRBD1	TRBV28	TRBJ1-2	TGTGCCAGCAACGGCCCCGCGGGGCCAGGGGGCTTCTGGGGCTACACCTTC	CASNGPAGPGGFWGYTF
many	-	TRBV28	TRBJ2-3	TGTGCCAGCAGTTCGCGGGGAGATACGCAGTATTTT	CASSSRGDTQYF